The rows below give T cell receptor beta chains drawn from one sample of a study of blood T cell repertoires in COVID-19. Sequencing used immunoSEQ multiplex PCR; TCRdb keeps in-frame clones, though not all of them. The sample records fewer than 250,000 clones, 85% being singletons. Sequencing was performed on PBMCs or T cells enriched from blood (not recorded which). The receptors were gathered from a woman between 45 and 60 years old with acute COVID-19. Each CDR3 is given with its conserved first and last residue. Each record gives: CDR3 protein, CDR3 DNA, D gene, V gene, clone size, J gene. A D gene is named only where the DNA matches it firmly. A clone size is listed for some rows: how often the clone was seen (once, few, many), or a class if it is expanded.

CASSQDGQGLHSPLHF TGTGCCAGCAGCCAGGACGGACAGGGCCTTCATTCACCCCTCCACTTT TRBD1 TRBV3-1/TRBV3-2 - TRBJ1-6
CASSILTGKNTEAFF TGTGCCAGCAGTATTCTGACAGGAAAGAACACTGAAGCTTTCTTT - TRBV2 - TRBJ1-1
CASKTSGEGNEQFF TGTGCCAGCAAGACTAGCGGGGAGGGCAATGAGCAGTTCTTC TRBD2 TRBV11-2 many TRBJ2-1
CASSYRNPSPDTQYF TGTGCCAGCAGTTACCGAAACCCCAGTCCAGATACGCAGTATTTT - TRBV6-5 - TRBJ2-3
CASSIAGALTDTQYF TGTGCCAGCAGCATAGCGGGGGCCCTCACAGATACGCAGTATTTT TRBD2 TRBV3-1/TRBV3-2 - TRBJ2-3
CASSQEGGFFTDTEAFF TGCGCCAGCAGCCAAGAAGGGGGTTTTTTTACAGACACTGAAGCTTTCTTT - TRBV4-1 - TRBJ1-1
CASSGTRTGLDGYTF TGTGCCAGCTCAGGCACCCGGACAGGCTTGGATGGCTACACCTTC TRBD1 TRBV18 - TRBJ1-2
CASSAPTSRDRGRVQPQHF TGCGCCAGCAGCGCCCCCACGTCCCGGGACAGGGGGAGAGTTCAGCCCCAGCATTTT TRBD1 TRBV4-3 - TRBJ1-5
CAWGQGARAEAFF TGTGCCTGGGGCCAGGGGGCGCGGGCTGAAGCTTTCTTT TRBD1 TRBV30 - TRBJ1-1
CATGDRDTHTQYF TGTGCCACCGGAGACAGGGACACTCATACGCAGTATTTT TRBD1 TRBV24-1 - TRBJ2-3